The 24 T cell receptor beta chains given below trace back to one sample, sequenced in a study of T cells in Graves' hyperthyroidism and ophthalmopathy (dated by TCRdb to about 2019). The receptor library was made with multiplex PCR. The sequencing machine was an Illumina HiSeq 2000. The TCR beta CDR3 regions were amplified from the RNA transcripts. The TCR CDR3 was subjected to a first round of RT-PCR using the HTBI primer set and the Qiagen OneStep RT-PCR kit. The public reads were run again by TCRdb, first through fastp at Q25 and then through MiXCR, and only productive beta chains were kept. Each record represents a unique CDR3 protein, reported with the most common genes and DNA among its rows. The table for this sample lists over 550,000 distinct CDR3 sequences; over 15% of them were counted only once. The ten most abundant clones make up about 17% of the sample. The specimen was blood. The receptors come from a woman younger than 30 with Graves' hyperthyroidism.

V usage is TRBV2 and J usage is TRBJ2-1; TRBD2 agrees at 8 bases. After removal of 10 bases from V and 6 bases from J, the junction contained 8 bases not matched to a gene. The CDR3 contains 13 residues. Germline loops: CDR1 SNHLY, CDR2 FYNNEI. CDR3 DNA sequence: TGTGCCATCCGGACTAGCTTTAGCAATGAGCAGTTCTTC. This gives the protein CAIRTSFSNEQFF.

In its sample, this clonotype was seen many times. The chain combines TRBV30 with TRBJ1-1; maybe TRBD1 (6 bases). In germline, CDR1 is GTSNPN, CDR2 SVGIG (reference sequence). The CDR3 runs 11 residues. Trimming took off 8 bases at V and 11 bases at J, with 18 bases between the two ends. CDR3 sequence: CAEATGTLAFF. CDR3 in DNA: TGTGCCGAAGCAACCGGGACACTTGCTTTCTTT.

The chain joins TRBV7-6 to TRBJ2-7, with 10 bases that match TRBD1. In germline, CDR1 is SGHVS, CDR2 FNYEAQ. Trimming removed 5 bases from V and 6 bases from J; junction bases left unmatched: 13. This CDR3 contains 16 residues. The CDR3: CASSPFLGTGESEQYF. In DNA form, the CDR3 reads TGTGCCAGCAGCCCCTTCCTCGGGACAGGGGAGAGCGAGCAGTACTTC.

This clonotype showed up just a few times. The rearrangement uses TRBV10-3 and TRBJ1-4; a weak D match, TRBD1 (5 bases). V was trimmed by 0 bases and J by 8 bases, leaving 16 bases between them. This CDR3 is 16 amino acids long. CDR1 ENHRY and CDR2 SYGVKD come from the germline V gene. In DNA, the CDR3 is TGTGCCATCAGTGAGTCGAGGGGAGACCCTGGGGAAAAACTGTTTTTT. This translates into CAISESRGDPGEKLFF.

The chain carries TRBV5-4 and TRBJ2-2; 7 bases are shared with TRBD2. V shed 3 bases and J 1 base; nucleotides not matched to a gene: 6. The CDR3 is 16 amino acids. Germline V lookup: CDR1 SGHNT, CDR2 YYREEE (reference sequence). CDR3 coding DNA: TGTGCCAGCAGCTCCAAGACTAGCCGGAACACCGGGGAGCTGTTTTTT. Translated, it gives CASSSKTSRNTGELFF.

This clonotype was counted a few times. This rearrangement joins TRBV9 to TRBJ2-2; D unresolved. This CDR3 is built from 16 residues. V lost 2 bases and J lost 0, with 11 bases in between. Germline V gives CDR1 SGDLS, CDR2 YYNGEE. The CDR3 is CASSVMVSTNTGELFF. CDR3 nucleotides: TGTGCCAGCAGCGTCATGGTGTCAACGAACACCGGGGAGCTGTTTTTT.

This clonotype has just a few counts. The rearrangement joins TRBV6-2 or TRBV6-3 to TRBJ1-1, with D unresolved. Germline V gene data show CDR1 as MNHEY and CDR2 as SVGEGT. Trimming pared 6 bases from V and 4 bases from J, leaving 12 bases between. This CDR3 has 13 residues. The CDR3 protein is CASSLSLLTEAFF. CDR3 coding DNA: TGTGCCAGCAGCCTCTCCCTACTCACTGAAGCTTTCTTT.

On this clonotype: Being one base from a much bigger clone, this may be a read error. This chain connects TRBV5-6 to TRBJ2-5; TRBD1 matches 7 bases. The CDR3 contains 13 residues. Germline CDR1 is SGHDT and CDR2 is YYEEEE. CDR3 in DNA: TGTGCCAGCACCTTGAACAGGGGAGAGACCCAGTACTTC. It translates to CASTLNRGETQYF.

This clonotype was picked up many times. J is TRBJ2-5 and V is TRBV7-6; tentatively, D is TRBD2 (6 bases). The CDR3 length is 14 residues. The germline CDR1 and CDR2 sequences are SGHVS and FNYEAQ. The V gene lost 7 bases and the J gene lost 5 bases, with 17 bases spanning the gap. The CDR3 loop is CASTYGGSGETQYF. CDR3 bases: TGTGCCAGCACCTACGGGGGTTCGGGGGAGACCCAGTACTTC.

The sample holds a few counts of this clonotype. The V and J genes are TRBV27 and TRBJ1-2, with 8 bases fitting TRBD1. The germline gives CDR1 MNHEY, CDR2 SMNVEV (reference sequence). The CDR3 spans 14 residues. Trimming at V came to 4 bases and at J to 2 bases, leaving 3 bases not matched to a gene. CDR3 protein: CASSWDRSNYGYTF. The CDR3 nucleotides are TGTGCCAGCAGTTGGGACAGGAGCAACTATGGCTACACCTTC.

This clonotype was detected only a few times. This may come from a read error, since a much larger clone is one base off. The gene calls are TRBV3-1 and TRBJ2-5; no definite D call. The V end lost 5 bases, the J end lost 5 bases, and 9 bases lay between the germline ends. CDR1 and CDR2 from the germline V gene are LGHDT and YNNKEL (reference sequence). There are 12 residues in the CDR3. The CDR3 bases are TGTGCCAGCAGCACAAACTTCGAGACCCAGTACTTC. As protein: CASSTNFETQYF.

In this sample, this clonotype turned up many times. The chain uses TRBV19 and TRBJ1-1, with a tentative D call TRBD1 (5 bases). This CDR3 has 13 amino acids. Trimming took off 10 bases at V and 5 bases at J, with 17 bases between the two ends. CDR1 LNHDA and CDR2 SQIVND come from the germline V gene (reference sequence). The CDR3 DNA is TGTGCCACATCGTCAAGGGGAATAACTGAAGCTTTCTTT. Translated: CATSSRGITEAFF.

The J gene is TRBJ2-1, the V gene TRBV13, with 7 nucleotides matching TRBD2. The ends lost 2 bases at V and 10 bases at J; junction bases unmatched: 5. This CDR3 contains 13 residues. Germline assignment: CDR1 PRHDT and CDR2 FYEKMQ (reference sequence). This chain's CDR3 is CASSLPRTREQFF. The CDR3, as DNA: TGTGCCAGCAGCTTACCCCGGACTAGAGAGCAGTTCTTC.

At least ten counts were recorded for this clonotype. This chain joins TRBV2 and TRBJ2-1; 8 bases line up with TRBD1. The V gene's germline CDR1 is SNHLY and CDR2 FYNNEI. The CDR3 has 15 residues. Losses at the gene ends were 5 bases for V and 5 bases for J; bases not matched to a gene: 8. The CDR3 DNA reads TGTGCCAGCAGTCTAGGACAGGGAGTCGACAATGAGCAGTTCTTC. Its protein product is CASSLGQGVDNEQFF. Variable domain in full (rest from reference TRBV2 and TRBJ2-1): EPEVTQTPSHQVTQMGQEVILRCVPISNHLYFYWYRQILGQKVEFLVSFYNNEISEKSEIFDDQFSVERPDGSNFTLKIRSTKLEDSAMYFCASSLGQGVDNEQFFGPGTRLTVL.

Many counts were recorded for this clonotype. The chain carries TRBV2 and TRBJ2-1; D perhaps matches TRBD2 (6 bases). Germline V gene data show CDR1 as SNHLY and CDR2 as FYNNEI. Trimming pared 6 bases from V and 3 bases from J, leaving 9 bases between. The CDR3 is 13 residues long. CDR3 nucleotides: TGTGCCAGCAGGGGGACTTACTACAATGAGCAGTTCTTC. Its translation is CASRGTYYNEQFF.

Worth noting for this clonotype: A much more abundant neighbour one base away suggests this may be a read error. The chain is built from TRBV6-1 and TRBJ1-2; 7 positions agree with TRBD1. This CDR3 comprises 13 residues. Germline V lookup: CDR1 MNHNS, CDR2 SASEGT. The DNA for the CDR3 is TGTGCCAGCAGACCCGGGACAGACTATGGCTACGCCTTC. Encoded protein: CASRPGTDYGYAF.

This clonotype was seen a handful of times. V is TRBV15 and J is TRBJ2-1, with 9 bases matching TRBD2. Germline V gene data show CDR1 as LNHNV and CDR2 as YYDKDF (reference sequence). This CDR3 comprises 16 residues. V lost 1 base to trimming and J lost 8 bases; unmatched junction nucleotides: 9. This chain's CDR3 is CATSRVGTSRGDEQFF. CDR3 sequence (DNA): TGTGCCACCAGCAGAGTAGGGACTAGCCGTGGGGATGAGCAGTTCTTC. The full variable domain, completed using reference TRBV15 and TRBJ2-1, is DAMVIQNPRYQVTQFGKPVTLSCSQTLNHNVMYWYQQKSSQAPKLLFHYYDKDFNNEADTPDNFQSRRPNTSFCFLDIRSPGLGDTAMYLCATSRVGTSRGDEQFFGPGTRLTVL.

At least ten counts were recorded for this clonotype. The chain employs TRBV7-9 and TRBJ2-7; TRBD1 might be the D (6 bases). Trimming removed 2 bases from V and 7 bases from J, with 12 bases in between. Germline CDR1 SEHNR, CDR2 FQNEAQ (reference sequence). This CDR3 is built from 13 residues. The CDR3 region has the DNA TGTGCCAGCAGCTTAATGACAGGTTCGGAGCAGTACTTC. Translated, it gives CASSLMTGSEQYF.

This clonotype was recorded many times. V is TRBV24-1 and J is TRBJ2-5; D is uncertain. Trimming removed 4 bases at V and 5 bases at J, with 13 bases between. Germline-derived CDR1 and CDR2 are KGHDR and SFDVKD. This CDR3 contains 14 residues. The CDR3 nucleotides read TGTGCCACCAGTGACCCCGGACCCCATGAGACCCAGTACTTC. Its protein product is CATSDPGPHETQYF.

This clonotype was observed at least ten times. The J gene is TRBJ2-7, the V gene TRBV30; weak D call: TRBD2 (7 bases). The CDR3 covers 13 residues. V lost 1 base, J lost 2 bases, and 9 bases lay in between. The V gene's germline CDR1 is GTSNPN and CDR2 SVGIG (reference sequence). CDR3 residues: CAWSEGGAYEQYF. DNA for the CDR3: TGTGCCTGGAGTGAGGGGGGGGCCTACGAGCAGTACTTC.

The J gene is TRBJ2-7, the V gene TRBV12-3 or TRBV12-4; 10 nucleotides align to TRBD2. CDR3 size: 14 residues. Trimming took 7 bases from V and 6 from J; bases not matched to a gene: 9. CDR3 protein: CASTLGTSVFEQYF. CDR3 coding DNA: TGTGCCAGCACCCTAGGGACTAGCGTATTCGAGCAGTACTTC.

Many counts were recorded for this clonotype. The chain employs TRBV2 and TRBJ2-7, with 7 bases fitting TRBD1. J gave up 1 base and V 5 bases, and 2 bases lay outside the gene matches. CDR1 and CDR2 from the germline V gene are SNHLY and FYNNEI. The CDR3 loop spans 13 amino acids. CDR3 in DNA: TGTGCCAGCAGTCGACAGGGATCCTACGAGCAGTACTTC. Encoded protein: CASSRQGSYEQYF.

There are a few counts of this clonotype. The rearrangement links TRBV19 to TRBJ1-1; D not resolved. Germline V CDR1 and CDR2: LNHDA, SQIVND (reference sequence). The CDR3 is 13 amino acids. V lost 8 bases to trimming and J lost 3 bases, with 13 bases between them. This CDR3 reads CASGVGVDTEAFF. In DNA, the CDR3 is TGTGCCAGTGGAGTGGGTGTGGACACTGAAGCTTTCTTT.

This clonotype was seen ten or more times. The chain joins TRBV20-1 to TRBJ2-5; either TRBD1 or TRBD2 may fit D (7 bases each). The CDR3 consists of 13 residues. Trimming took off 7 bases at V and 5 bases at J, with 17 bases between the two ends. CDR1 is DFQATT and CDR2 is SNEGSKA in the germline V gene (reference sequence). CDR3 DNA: TGCAGTGGGGTGCAGGGGGGAGGGGAGACCCAGTACTTC. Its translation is CSGVQGGGETQYF.